Listed below are T cell receptor beta chains from one sample, sequenced in a study of T cell changes during pregnancy in multiple sclerosis. Clones were sequenced by immunoSEQ multiplex PCR, and TCRdb holds only the in-frame ones, with some missing. Of approximately 130,000 clones listed, around 97% are singletons. The source was peripheral blood, collected after pregnancy. The receptor source for this set is a female donor with multiple sclerosis, enrolled in a pregnancy study. CDR3s include the opening cysteine and the closing phenylalanine or tryptophan. Each record gives: J gene, clone size, D gene, V gene, CDR3 protein, CDR3 DNA. The D gene is left open where the match is weak. For some rows the clone size is stated as once, few or many, or as a class when expanded; others skip it.

j_gene: TRBJ1-5; abundance: .; d_gene: .; v_gene: TRBV19; CDR3aa: CASSIADYQPQHF; CDR3nt: TGTGCCAGTAGTATTGCAGACTATCAGCCCCAGCATTTT
j_gene: TRBJ1-1; abundance: .; d_gene: TRBD1; v_gene: TRBV9; CDR3aa: CASSVMDRGPTNTEAFF; CDR3nt: TGTGCCAGCAGCGTTATGGACAGGGGGCCCACGAACACTGAAGCTTTCTTT
j_gene: TRBJ2-7; abundance: .; d_gene: TRBD2; v_gene: TRBV15; CDR3aa: CATSRGTSGSSYEQYF; CDR3nt: TGTGCCACCAGCCGCGGGACTAGCGGAAGCTCCTACGAGCAGTACTTC
j_gene: TRBJ2-7; abundance: .; d_gene: TRBD2; v_gene: TRBV4-1; CDR3aa: CASSQTSGMLYEQYF; CDR3nt: TGCGCCAGCAGCCAAACTAGCGGGATGCTCTACGAGCAGTACTTC
j_gene: TRBJ1-1; abundance: .; d_gene: .; v_gene: TRBV5-1; CDR3aa: CASSLVNYLEAFF; CDR3nt: TGCGCCAGCAGCTTGGTGAACTACTTAGAAGCTTTCTTT
j_gene: TRBJ2-6; abundance: .; d_gene: .; v_gene: TRBV6-5; CDR3aa: CASSYPSVPNVLTF; CDR3nt: TGTGCCAGCAGTTACCCCTCAGTTCCCAACGTCCTGACTTTC
j_gene: TRBJ2-1; abundance: .; d_gene: .; v_gene: TRBV6-6; CDR3aa: CQAGEQFF; CDR3nt: TGTCAAGCCGGTGAGCAGTTCTTC
j_gene: TRBJ2-7; abundance: .; d_gene: .; v_gene: TRBV19; CDR3aa: CASSTPRGFGASYEQYF; CDR3nt: TGTGCCAGTAGTACGCCCCGCGGATTCGGTGCATCCTACGAGCAGTACTTC
j_gene: TRBJ2-1; abundance: .; d_gene: TRBD2; v_gene: TRBV23-1; CDR3aa: CASSRTREGSYNEQFF; CDR3nt: TGCGCCAGCAGTCGCACCCGGGAGGGAAGCTACAATGAGCAGTTCTTC
j_gene: TRBJ2-7; abundance: .; d_gene: TRBD1; v_gene: TRBV11-3; CDR3aa: CASSPGTGDEQYF; CDR3nt: TGTGCCAGCAGCCCAGGGACAGGGGATGAGCAGTACTTC
j_gene: TRBJ2-2; abundance: .; d_gene: .; v_gene: TRBV18; CDR3aa: CASSSIVLAGNTGELFF; CDR3nt: TGTGCCAGCTCATCAATAGTCCTGGCAGGGAACACCGGGGAGCTGTTTTTT
j_gene: TRBJ2-7; abundance: .; d_gene: .; v_gene: TRBV2; CDR3aa: CASEARISYEQYF; CDR3nt: TGTGCCAGCGAGGCGAGGATATCGTACGAGCAGTACTTC
j_gene: TRBJ2-3; abundance: .; d_gene: .; v_gene: TRBV7-3; CDR3aa: CASSLVSGSGADTQYF; CDR3nt: TGTGCCAGCAGCTTAGTAAGTGGGAGTGGAGCAGATACGCAGTATTTT
j_gene: TRBJ2-7; abundance: .; d_gene: .; v_gene: TRBV4-3; CDR3aa: CASSRRSGYEQYF; CDR3nt: TGCGCCAGCAGCCGCCGATCAGGCTACGAGCAGTACTTC
j_gene: TRBJ2-7; abundance: .; d_gene: TRBD1; v_gene: TRBV6-5; CDR3aa: CASSYGTGSGEQYF; CDR3nt: TGTGCCAGCAGTTACGGGACAGGGTCAGGCGAGCAGTACTTC
j_gene: TRBJ2-2; abundance: .; d_gene: TRBD1; v_gene: TRBV19; CDR3aa: CATRGTVGTGELFF; CDR3nt: TGTGCCACTAGGGGGACAGTTGGGACCGGGGAGCTGTTTTTT
j_gene: TRBJ2-7; abundance: .; d_gene: TRBD2; v_gene: TRBV4-1; CDR3aa: CASSQENLWDGTSGYEQYF; CDR3nt: TGCGCCAGCAGCCAAGAGAATCTATGGGATGGGACTAGCGGGTACGAGCAGTACTTC
j_gene: TRBJ1-1; abundance: .; d_gene: .; v_gene: TRBV2; CDR3aa: CASHGQLNTEAFF; CDR3nt: TGTGCCAGCCACGGACAGCTAAACACTGAAGCTTTCTTT
j_gene: TRBJ2-5; abundance: .; d_gene: TRBD1; v_gene: TRBV7-2; CDR3aa: CATSPGTGSQETQYF; CDR3nt: TGTGCCACCAGCCCCGGGACAGGGTCCCAAGAGACCCAGTACTTC
j_gene: TRBJ2-3; abundance: once; d_gene: TRBD1; v_gene: TRBV28; CDR3aa: CASTPPGLRDSHTDTQYF; CDR3nt: TGTGCCAGCACCCCCCCGGGTCTCCGGGACAGTCACACAGATACGCAGTATTTT
j_gene: TRBJ2-2; abundance: .; d_gene: .; v_gene: TRBV4-2; CDR3aa: CASSQAGVSAGTGELFF; CDR3nt: TGTGCCAGCAGCCAAGCAGGCGTGTCGGCTGGGACCGGGGAGCTGTTTTTT
j_gene: TRBJ2-5; abundance: .; d_gene: TRBD1; v_gene: TRBV15; CDR3aa: CATSRDRGLDQYF; CDR3nt: TGTGCCACCAGCAGAGACAGGGGGCTGGACCAGTACTTC
j_gene: TRBJ1-4; abundance: once; d_gene: .; v_gene: TRBV7-9; CDR3aa: CASSLPNEKLFF; CDR3nt: TGTGCCAGCAGCTTACCGAATGAAAAACTGTTTTTT
j_gene: TRBJ1-1; abundance: .; d_gene: TRBD1; v_gene: TRBV9; CDR3aa: CASSSSGGARGRRTEAFF; CDR3nt: TGTGCCAGCAGTTCTTCAGGGGGCGCTAGGGGGAGGAGAACTGAAGCTTTCTTT
j_gene: TRBJ1-2; abundance: few; d_gene: TRBD1; v_gene: TRBV9; CDR3aa: CASSPRTGYGYTF; CDR3nt: TGTGCCAGCAGCCCTCGGACAGGCTATGGCTACACCTTC
j_gene: TRBJ1-2; abundance: .; d_gene: .; v_gene: TRBV27; CDR3aa: CASSLSFPRGSEYGYTF; CDR3nt: TGTGCCAGCAGTTTATCCTTCCCGAGAGGTTCAGAGTATGGCTACACCTTC
j_gene: TRBJ2-1; abundance: .; d_gene: TRBD1; v_gene: TRBV19; CDR3aa: CASSIPGGASNEQFF; CDR3nt: TGTGCCAGTAGTATACCAGGGGGCGCGTCCAATGAGCAGTTCTTC
j_gene: TRBJ2-3; abundance: .; d_gene: .; v_gene: TRBV5-6; CDR3aa: CASSLGQWGADTQYF; CDR3nt: TGTGCCAGCAGCCTGGGACAATGGGGCGCAGATACGCAGTATTTT
j_gene: TRBJ2-1; abundance: once; d_gene: TRBD2; v_gene: TRBV6-6; CDR3aa: CASSLTSSYNEQFF; CDR3nt: TGTGCCAGCAGTCTGACTAGCTCTTACAATGAGCAGTTCTTC
j_gene: TRBJ2-5; abundance: .; d_gene: TRBD2; v_gene: TRBV29-1; CDR3aa: CSVDSGSPQETQYF; CDR3nt: TGCAGCGTTGATAGCGGGAGTCCCCAAGAGACCCAGTACTTC
j_gene: TRBJ1-2; abundance: .; d_gene: TRBD1; v_gene: TRBV5-1; CDR3aa: CASSSDRGYGYTF; CDR3nt: TGCGCCAGCAGCTCCGACAGGGGGTACGGCTACACCTTC
j_gene: TRBJ2-1; abundance: .; d_gene: .; v_gene: TRBV4-3; CDR3aa: CASSQEARGFNEQFF; CDR3nt: TGCGCCAGCAGCCAAGAGGCACGGGGGTTCAATGAGCAGTTCTTC
j_gene: TRBJ2-7; abundance: .; d_gene: TRBD1; v_gene: TRBV27; CDR3aa: CASSPHVGQGLTYEQYF; CDR3nt: TGTGCCAGCAGTCCACATGTGGGACAGGGGCTCACCTACGAGCAGTACTTC
j_gene: TRBJ2-3; abundance: .; d_gene: .; v_gene: TRBV7-2; CDR3aa: CASSFDRAGLSTDTQYF; CDR3nt: TGTGCCAGCAGCTTCGATCGGGCGGGGCTGAGCACAGATACGCAGTATTTT
j_gene: TRBJ1-4; abundance: .; d_gene: .; v_gene: TRBV5-1; CDR3aa: CASSLAGGADRLFF; CDR3nt: TGCGCCAGCAGCTTGGCGGGGGGGGCGGATAGACTGTTTTTT
j_gene: TRBJ2-7; abundance: .; d_gene: .; v_gene: TRBV5-4; CDR3aa: CASSRTGSYEQYF; CDR3nt: TGTGCCAGCAGCCGGACGGGATCGTACGAGCAGTACTTC
j_gene: TRBJ2-4; abundance: .; d_gene: TRBD2; v_gene: TRBV7-2; CDR3aa: CASSFHSSGRIDIQYF; CDR3nt: TGTGCCAGCAGCTTCCATAGTAGCGGGAGAATTGACATTCAGTACTTC
j_gene: TRBJ2-7; abundance: .; d_gene: TRBD2; v_gene: TRBV6-5; CDR3aa: CASSASGTSYEQYF; CDR3nt: TGTGCCAGCTCAGCTAGCGGGACCTCCTACGAGCAGTACTTC
j_gene: TRBJ2-1; abundance: .; d_gene: .; v_gene: TRBV5-4; CDR3aa: CASSLVGQGLLGEQFF; CDR3nt: TGTGCCAGCAGCTTGGTTGGGCAGGGGCTGTTGGGTGAGCAGTTCTTC
j_gene: TRBJ2-3; abundance: .; d_gene: TRBD2; v_gene: TRBV10-3; CDR3aa: CAISPGTSDTDTQYF; CDR3nt: TGTGCCATCAGCCCCGGGACTAGCGACACAGATACGCAGTATTTT
j_gene: TRBJ1-1; abundance: once; d_gene: TRBD1; v_gene: TRBV7-9; CDR3aa: CASRVIRGRDTEAFF; CDR3nt: TGTGCCAGCAGGGTTATCAGGGGGCGGGACACTGAAGCTTTCTTT
j_gene: TRBJ2-7; abundance: .; d_gene: TRBD2; v_gene: TRBV5-1; CDR3aa: CASSLVSASGYYEQYF; CDR3nt: TGCGCCAGCAGCTTGGTGTCGGCTAGCGGGTACTACGAGCAGTACTTC
j_gene: TRBJ2-1; abundance: .; d_gene: TRBD2; v_gene: TRBV4-2; CDR3aa: CASSQDRTSTYNEQFF; CDR3nt: TGTGCCAGCAGCCAAGACCGGACTAGCACCTACAATGAGCAGTTCTTC